This T cell receptor (beta chain) was captured in a study of Ad26.COV2.S vaccination and SARS-CoV-2 variants. The germline CDR1 and CDR2 sequences are SNHLY and FYNNEI. This CDR3 has 15 amino acids. V lost 11 bases to trimming and J lost 1 base, with 15 bases between them. Only in-frame clones appear in the TCRdb table, and some are missing; sequencing was by immunoSEQ multiplex PCR. Seen here are about 400,000 clones, 83% observed once, and the top ten hold about 7.1%. Treatment of the sample: around 19 received Ad26.COV2.S at low or high dose, single or two shots; 5 received placebo; per-sample allocation not given. Sample collection was performed on day 63 after the first vaccine or placebo injection. Wuhan-strain SARS-CoV-2 spike was expressed by the Ad26 vector that made up the vaccine.

The V and J genes are TRBV2 and TRBJ2-6; D tentatively reads TRBD1 or TRBD2 (5 bases each). The receptor was derived from a person between 18 and 65 years old who received the Ad26.COV2.S COVID-19 vaccine or a placebo. This material consisted of peripheral blood, taken in a trial of Ad26.COV2.S vaccine versus placebo. CDR3 sequence reads: CAGELGQSGANVLTF. The CDR3, as DNA: TGTGCCGGGGAGTTAGGACAATCTGGGGCCAACGTCCTGACTTTC.